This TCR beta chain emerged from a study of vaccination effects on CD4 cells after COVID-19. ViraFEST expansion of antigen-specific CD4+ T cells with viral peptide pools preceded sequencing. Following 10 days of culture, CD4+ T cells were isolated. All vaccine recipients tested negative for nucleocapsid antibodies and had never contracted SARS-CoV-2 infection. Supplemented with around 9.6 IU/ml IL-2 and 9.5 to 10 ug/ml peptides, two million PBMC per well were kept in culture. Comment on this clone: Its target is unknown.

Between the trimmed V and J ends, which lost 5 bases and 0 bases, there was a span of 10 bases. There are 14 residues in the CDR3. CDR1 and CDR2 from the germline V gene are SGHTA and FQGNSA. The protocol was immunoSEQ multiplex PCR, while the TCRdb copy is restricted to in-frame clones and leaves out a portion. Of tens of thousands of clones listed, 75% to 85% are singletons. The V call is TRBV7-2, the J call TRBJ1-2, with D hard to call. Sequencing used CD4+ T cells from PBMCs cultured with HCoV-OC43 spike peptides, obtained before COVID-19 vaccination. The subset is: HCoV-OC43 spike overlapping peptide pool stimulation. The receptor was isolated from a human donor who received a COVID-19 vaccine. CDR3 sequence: CASSPRVSNYGYTF. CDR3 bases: TGTGCCAGCAGCCCCCGGGTATCTAACTATGGCTACACCTTC.